One and the same sample provided the 10 T cell receptor beta chains below, sequenced in a study of neurological immune-mediated disorders. Each CDR3 protein is one row after TCRdb ran MiXCR on the 5' RACE reads. The data contain about 77,000 distinct CDR3 sequences, about 9.7% of them seen just once; the ten biggest clones take up around 1.7%. Sequenced input: PBMCs. These receptors originate from a man aged 50-60 years in good health.

In its sample, this clonotype was seen a few times. The gene calls are TRBV7-2 and TRBJ2-1; 8 bases are shared with TRBD2. V was clipped by 6 bases and J by 6 bases; unmatched bases: 4. Germline loops: CDR1 SGHTA, CDR2 FQGNSA. The CDR3 length is 13 residues. Here the CDR3 DNA reads TGTGCCAGCAGGGCGGGGGGCCCCAATGAGCAGTTCTTC. Protein: CASRAGGPNEQFF.

This sequence joins TRBV5-1 and TRBJ2-2; no reliable D call. V lost 1 base and J 0 bases, leaving 7 bases between the germline ends. Germline V gives CDR1 SGHRS, CDR2 YFSETQ. There are 15 residues in the CDR3. The CDR3 sequence: CASSLNAANTGELFF. The DNA for the CDR3 is TGCGCCAGCAGCTTGAATGCTGCGAACACCGGGGAGCTGTTTTTT.

This clonotype was counted between two and nine times. The CDR3 region is CASSQSGQDYNEQFF. Written as DNA, the CDR3 is TGCGCCAGCAGCCAATCTGGACAGGACTACAATGAGCAGTTCTTC. This rearrangement joins TRBV5-1 to TRBJ2-1, with 7 positions matching TRBD1. This CDR3 comprises 15 residues. Germline V gives CDR1 SGHRS, CDR2 YFSETQ. V trimming: 4 bases; J trimming: 3 bases; junction bases outside the gene matches: 7.

This clonotype came up many times. The chain combines TRBV2 with TRBJ1-1; D is possibly TRBD1 (6 bases). Germline CDR1 and CDR2: SNHLY and FYNNEI. The V end was cut by 3 bases, the J end by 5 bases, with 13 bases between. There are 14 residues in the CDR3. CDR3 region: CASSESEGGTEAFF. Written as DNA, the CDR3 is TGTGCCAGCAGTGAGTCAGAGGGGGGAACTGAAGCTTTCTTT.

This clonotype came up many times. This chain connects TRBV7-3 to TRBJ1-2; 8 nucleotides match TRBD1. The CDR3 loop spans 13 amino acids. CDR1 and CDR2 from the germline V gene are SGHTA and FQGTGA. The trim removed 4 bases at V and 7 bases at J, leaving 5 bases unmatched. CDR3 coding DNA: TGTGCCAGCAGCTCGACAGGGGAGGGTGGCTACACCTTC. Residues: CASSSTGEGGYTF.

The sample holds many counts of this clonotype. CDR3 region: CASSLEGGPREQYF. CDR3 nucleotide sequence: TGTGCCAGCAGCTTAGAGGGGGGGCCCCGCGAGCAGTACTTC. The V gene is TRBV7-2, the J gene TRBJ2-7, with D maybe TRBD2 (7 bases). The length of the CDR3 is 14 residues. Germline CDR1 is SGHTA and CDR2 is FQGNSA. V was shortened by 1 base and J by 6 bases, with 13 bases between the two germline ends.

This clonotype was observed at least ten times. The chain couples TRBV11-3 to TRBJ2-7, with D possibly matching TRBD1 (7 bases). V lost 0 bases and J 12 bases, leaving 15 bases between the germline ends. This CDR3 is 13 amino acids long. The germline gives CDR1 SGHNT, CDR2 YENEEA. The CDR3 reads CASSLERDSKLYF. CDR3 DNA sequence: TGTGCCAGCAGCTTAGAGCGGGACAGCAAACTGTACTTC. Full variable domain (missing parts from reference TRBV11-3 and TRBJ2-7): EAGVVQSPRYKIIEKKQPVAFWCNPISGHNTLYWYLQNLGQGPELLIRYENEEAVDDSQLPKDRFSAERLKGVDSTLKIQPAELGDSAVYLCASSLERDSKLYFGPGTRLTVT.

This clonotype was seen at least ten times. V is TRBV24-1 and J is TRBJ2-7, with 9 bases matching TRBD1. The CDR3 contains 13 residues. In germline, CDR1 is KGHDR, CDR2 SFDVKD. The junction had 7 bases not matched to a gene; V was cut back by 2 bases and J by 12 bases. The CDR3 nucleotides are TGTGCCACCAGTGATTCTCGTAGGGACAGGGTGTACTTC. This sequence encodes CATSDSRRDRVYF.

Turning to this clonotype: One junction end does not reproduce the germline sequence, and a read error may be involved. The CDR3 here is CSSQRQWETGELFF. The CDR3 DNA follows: TGTAGTTCCCAACGCCAGTGGGAGACCGGGGAGCTGTTTTTT. The chain couples TRBV20-1 to TRBJ2-2; D is perhaps TRBD2 (5 bases). The germline V gene has CDR1 DFQATT and CDR2 SNEGSKA (reference sequence). This CDR3 is 14 amino acids long.

This clonotype was seen repeatedly, ten times or more. The rearrangement joins TRBV5-1 to TRBJ2-2; D gene uncertain. Germline assignment: CDR1 SGHRS and CDR2 YFSETQ. This CDR3 contains 14 residues. V lost 0 bases to trimming and J lost 4 bases, with 7 bases between them. The CDR3: CASSLDSSTGELFF. In DNA form, the CDR3 reads TGCGCCAGCAGCTTGGACAGCTCCACCGGGGAGCTGTTTTTT.